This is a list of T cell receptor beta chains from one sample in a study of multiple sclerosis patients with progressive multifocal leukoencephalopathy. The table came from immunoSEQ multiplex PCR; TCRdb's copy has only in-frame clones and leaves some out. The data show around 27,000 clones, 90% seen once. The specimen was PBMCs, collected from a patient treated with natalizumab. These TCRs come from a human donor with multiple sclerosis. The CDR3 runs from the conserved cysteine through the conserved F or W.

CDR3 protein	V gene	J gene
CASSQVIQTRSPLHF	TRBV4-1	TRBJ1-6
CASKGAYEQYF	TRBV6-5	NA
CASSLGGTGRSYEQYF	TRBV28	TRBJ2-7
CASSERGLFSYEQYF	TRBV2	TRBJ2-7
CASSLGGASNEKLFF	TRBV7-6	TRBJ1-4
CASSLDPLNTEAFF	TRBV5-1	TRBJ1-1
CASLGTGPYEQYF	TRBV28	TRBJ2-7
CAWSVAGQGAKNIQYF	TRBV30	TRBJ2-4
CASSSQGAPAKNIQYF	TRBV5-1	TRBJ2-4
CAWDRQGRYGYTF	TRBV30	TRBJ1-2
CASSSGGGNEQFF	TRBV5-4	TRBJ2-1
CSVARDGNNYGYTF	TRBV29-1	TRBJ1-2
CASSFRDSPYEQYF	TRBV7-9	TRBJ2-7
CASSRGAYRGYTF	TRBV14	TRBJ1-2
CASSQDRSNEKLFF	TRBV4-3	TRBJ1-4
CAGGQGRTYGYTF	TRBV7-9	TRBJ1-2
CASSQGLGRYGYTF	TRBV4-3	TRBJ1-2
CASSLIDRGFGYTF	TRBV6-5	TRBJ1-2